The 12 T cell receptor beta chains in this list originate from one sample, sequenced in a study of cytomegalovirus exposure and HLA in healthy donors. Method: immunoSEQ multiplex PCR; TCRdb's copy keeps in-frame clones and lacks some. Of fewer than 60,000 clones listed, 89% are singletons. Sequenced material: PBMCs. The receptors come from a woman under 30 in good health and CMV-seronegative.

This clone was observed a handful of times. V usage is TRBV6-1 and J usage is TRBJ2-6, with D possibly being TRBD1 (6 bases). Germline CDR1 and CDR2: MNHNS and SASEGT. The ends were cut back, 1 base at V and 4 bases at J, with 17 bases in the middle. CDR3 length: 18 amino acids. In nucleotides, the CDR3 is TGTGCCAGCAGTGAAGTTTGGGGCAGGGGTTCCGGGGCCAACGTCCTGACTTTC. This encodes CASSEVWGRGSGANVLTF.

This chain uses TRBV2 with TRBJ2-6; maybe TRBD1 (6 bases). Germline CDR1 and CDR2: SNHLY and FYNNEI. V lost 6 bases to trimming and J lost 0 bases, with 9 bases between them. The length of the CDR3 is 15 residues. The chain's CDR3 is CASSPQGSGANVLTF. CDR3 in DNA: TGTGCCAGCAGCCCACAGGGCTCTGGGGCCAACGTCCTGACTTTC. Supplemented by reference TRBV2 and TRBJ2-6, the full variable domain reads EPEVTQTPSHQVTQMGQEVILRCVPISNHLYFYWYRQILGQKVEFLVSFYNNEISEKSEIFDDQFSVERPDGSNFTLKIRSTKLEDSAMYFCASSPQGSGANVLTFGAGSRLTVL.

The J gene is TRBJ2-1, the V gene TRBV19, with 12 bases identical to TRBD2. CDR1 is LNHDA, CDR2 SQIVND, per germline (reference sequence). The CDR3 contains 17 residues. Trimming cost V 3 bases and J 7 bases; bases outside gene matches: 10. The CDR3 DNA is TGTGCCAGTAGTATTCGGCTAGCGGGGGGGCAATGGAATGAGCAGTTCTTC. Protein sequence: CASSIRLAGGQWNEQFF.

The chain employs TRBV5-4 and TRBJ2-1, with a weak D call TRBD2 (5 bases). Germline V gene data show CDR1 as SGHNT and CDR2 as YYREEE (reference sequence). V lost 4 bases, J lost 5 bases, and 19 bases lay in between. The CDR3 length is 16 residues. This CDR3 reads CASSTEVLVSDNEQFF. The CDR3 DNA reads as TGTGCCAGCAGCACTGAGGTACTAGTTTCCGACAATGAGCAGTTCTTC. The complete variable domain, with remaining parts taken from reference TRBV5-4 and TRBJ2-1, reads ETGVTQSPTHLIKTRGQQVTLRCSSQSGHNTVSWYQQALGQGPQFIFQYYREEENGRGNFPPRFSGLQFPNYSSELNVNALELDDSALYLCASSTEVLVSDNEQFFGPGTRLTVL.

The CDR3 spells CASSLTGQYNSPLHF. In DNA, the CDR3 is TGTGCCAGCAGCTTAACAGGACAGTACAATTCACCCCTCCACTTT. The chain carries TRBV7-3 and TRBJ1-6, with a weak D call TRBD1 (6 bases). The V and J ends lost 0 bases and 7 bases respectively, with 10 bases between them. The CDR3 is 15 amino acids. From germline, CDR1 is SGHTA and CDR2 FQGTGA.

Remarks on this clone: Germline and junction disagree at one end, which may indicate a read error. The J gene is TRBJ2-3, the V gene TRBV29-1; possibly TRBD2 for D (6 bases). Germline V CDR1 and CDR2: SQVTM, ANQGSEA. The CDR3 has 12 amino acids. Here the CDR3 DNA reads TGCAGCGTTGCTACTAGCACTGATACGCAGTATTTT. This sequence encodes CSVATSTDTQYF.

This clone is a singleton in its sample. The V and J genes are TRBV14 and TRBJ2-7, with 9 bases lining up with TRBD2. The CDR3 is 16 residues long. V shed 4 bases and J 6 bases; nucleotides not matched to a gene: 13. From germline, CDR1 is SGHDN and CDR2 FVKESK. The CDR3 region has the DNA TGTGCCAGCAGCCCGGGCGGGAGGGCCCTCGGTGGCGAGCAGTACTTC. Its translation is CASSPGGRALGGEQYF.

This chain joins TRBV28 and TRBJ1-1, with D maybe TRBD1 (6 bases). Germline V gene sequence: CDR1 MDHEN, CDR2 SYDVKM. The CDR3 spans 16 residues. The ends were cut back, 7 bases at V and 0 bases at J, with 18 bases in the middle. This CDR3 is CASTQQGGGMNTEAFF. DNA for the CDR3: TGTGCCAGCACCCAACAAGGGGGGGGAATGAACACTGAAGCTTTCTTT.

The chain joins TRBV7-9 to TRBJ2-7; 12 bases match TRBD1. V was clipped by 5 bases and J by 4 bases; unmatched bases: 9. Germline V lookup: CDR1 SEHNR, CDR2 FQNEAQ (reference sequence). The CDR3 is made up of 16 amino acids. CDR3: CASSTPGQGAIYEQYF. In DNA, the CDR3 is TGTGCCAGCAGCACACCGGGACAGGGGGCCATTTACGAGCAGTACTTC.

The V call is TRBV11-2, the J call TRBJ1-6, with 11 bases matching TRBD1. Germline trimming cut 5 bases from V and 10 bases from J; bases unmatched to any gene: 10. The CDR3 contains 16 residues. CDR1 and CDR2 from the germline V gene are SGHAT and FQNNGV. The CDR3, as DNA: TGTGCCAGCAGCCCGCGGACAGGGGGCAGTGGCTCACCCCTCCACTTT. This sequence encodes CASSPRTGGSGSPLHF.

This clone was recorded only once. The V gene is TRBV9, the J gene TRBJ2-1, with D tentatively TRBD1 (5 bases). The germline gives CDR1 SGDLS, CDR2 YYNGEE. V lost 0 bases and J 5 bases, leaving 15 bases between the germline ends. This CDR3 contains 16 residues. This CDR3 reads CASSVGPTGLNNEQFF. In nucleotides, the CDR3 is TGTGCCAGCAGCGTAGGACCCACAGGTTTGAACAATGAGCAGTTCTTC.

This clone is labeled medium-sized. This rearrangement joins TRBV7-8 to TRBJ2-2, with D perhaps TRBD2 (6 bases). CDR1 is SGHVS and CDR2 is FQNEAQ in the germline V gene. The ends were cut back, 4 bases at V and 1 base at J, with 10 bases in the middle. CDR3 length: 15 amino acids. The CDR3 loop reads CASSSREQNTGELFF. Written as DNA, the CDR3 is TGTGCCAGCAGCTCGCGGGAACAGAACACCGGGGAGCTGTTTTTT.